Following are 23 T cell receptor beta chains from one sample sequenced in a study of CXCR3-negative and CXCR3-positive naive CD8 T cells. Findings and caveats of the study: Against CXCR3-negative naive cells, CXCR3-positive naive cells showed more hydrophobic TRB CDR3s.

Their cognate antigens are unknown. The libraries of TRB cDNA were constructed through 5' RACE using UMI labels. TCRdb reprocessed the 5' RACE reads; each CDR3 protein has one entry and no DNA is given. This sample's clone table lists under 150,000 distinct CDR3 sequences. Sequences were obtained from naive CXCR3+ CD8+ T cells from blood. As to subset: CD45RO-CCR7+CD27+CD95- naive CD8+ T cells expressing CXCR3 (TNR3+). The receptor source for this set is a human donor in good health. Some clones in this sample may be carry-over from other donors' samples.

CDR3 protein: CASSPGTGKAYGYTF. This chain uses TRBV5-1 with TRBJ1-2; TCRdb's D call, TRBD1, is unchecked because there is no DNA. Germline CDR1 and CDR2: SGHRS and YFSETQ. This CDR3 has 15 amino acids.

The chain recombines TRBV7-8 with TRBJ2-7. In germline, CDR1 is SGHVS, CDR2 FQNEAQ. This CDR3 has 13 residues. CDR3 protein: CASGLAGWIEQYF.

This chain links TRBV7-9 with TRBJ2-7. From germline, CDR1 is SEHNR and CDR2 FQNEAQ (reference sequence). This CDR3 is 13 amino acids long. The CDR3 sequence is CASSSRTAYEQYF.

This chain links TRBV2 with TRBJ2-1; TCRdb reports TRBD1, a call that lacks DNA to check it against. This CDR3 has 16 residues. Germline assignment: CDR1 SNHLY and CDR2 FYNNEI. The CDR3 sequence is CASSTPGTGSYNEQFF.

The rearrangement uses TRBV14 and TRBJ2-1; the D call of TRBD2 rests on TCRdb alone, since no DNA is present to check it. There are 17 residues in the CDR3. Germline CDR1 is SGHDN and CDR2 is FVKESK. The CDR3 reads CASSQDGAAGGIDEQFF.

The gene calls are TRBV10-1 and TRBJ1-5; TCRdb selects TRBD1, and the lack of DNA leaves this call unchecked. The CDR3 sequence is 15 residues long. Germline V gene sequence: CDR1 WNHNN, CDR2 SYGVQD (reference sequence). CDR3: CASSWTAYSNQPQHF.

J is TRBJ2-1 and V is TRBV6-5; TCRdb outputs TRBD1, but without DNA this stays unchecked. Germline-derived CDR1 and CDR2 are MNHEY and SVGAGI. CDR3 length equals 15 residues. The CDR3 sequence is CASSLGTGPYNEQFF.

V and J are TRBV28 and TRBJ2-7; lacking DNA, the TRBD1 call made by TCRdb goes unchecked. CDR1 MDHEN and CDR2 SYDVKM come from the germline V gene. CDR3 length: 15 residues. This CDR3 is CASSFRAVLTYEQYF.

The chain employs TRBV7-9 and TRBJ1-1; TCRdb's assignment of TRBD1 cannot be checked, as there is no DNA. The CDR3 is made up of 16 amino acids. CDR1 SEHNR and CDR2 FQNEAQ come from the germline V gene (reference sequence). The CDR3 sequence is CASSLMDRGLDTEAFF. The full variable domain, in which reference TRBV7-9 and TRBJ1-1 provide the parts outside the CDR3, is DTGVSQNPRHKITKRGQNVTFRCDPISEHNRLYWYRQTLGQGPEFLTYFQNEAQLEKSRLLSDRFSAERPKGSFSTLEIQRTEQGDSAMYLCASSLMDRGLDTEAFFGQGTRLTVV.

The rearrangement uses TRBV4-3 and TRBJ1-3. The CDR3 totals 13 residues. Looked up from germline, CDR1 is LGHNA and CDR2 is YSLEER. The CDR3 sequence is CASSQDWENTIYF.

V gene TRBV4-1 combines with J gene TRBJ1-1. This CDR3 has 14 residues. Germline loops: CDR1 MGHRA, CDR2 YSYEKL. CDR3 in amino acids: CASSQVWGITEAFF.

The rearrangement links TRBV6-1 to TRBJ2-7; the TCRdb call, TRBD1, lacks DNA for checking. The length of the CDR3 is 16 residues. In germline, CDR1 is MNHNS, CDR2 SASEGT. CDR3 sequence reads: CASSEAPGNGAYEQYF.

The CDR3 sequence: CASSRDGLGSYNEQFF. The chain is built from TRBV28 and TRBJ2-1; TCRdb lists TRBD1, though no DNA is available to test this call. Germline CDR1 reads MDHEN; CDR2 reads SYDVKM. The CDR3 runs 16 residues.

The chain employs TRBV5-6 and TRBJ2-4; the TCRdb D gene call, TRBD1, has no DNA to confirm it. The CDR3 runs 12 residues. Germline lookup yields CDR1 SGHDT and CDR2 YYEEEE. The CDR3 sequence is CASSTYRAIQYF.

This chain connects TRBV15 to TRBJ2-7; TCRdb gives TRBD1 as the D gene, but with no DNA this cannot be confirmed. The CDR3 extends over 13 amino acids. CDR1 and CDR2 (germline): LNHNV, YYDKDF (reference sequence). The CDR3 loop reads CATSGQGAGEQYF. The full variable domain, in which reference TRBV15 and TRBJ2-7 provide the parts outside the CDR3, is DAMVIQNPRYQVTQFGKPVTLSCSQTLNHNVMYWYQQKSSQAPKLLFHYYDKDFNNEADTPDNFQSRRPNTSFCFLDIRSPGLGDTAMYLCATSGQGAGEQYFGPGTRLTVT.

The V and J genes are TRBV5-6 and TRBJ2-7; TCRdb outputs TRBD2, but without DNA this stays unchecked. This CDR3 has 13 amino acids. Germline V gene data show CDR1 as SGHDT and CDR2 as YYEEEE. CDR3 in amino acids: CASSFGLAGRQYF.

The chain joins TRBV3-1 to TRBJ2-4; TCRdb reports TRBD2, a call that lacks DNA to check it against. The CDR3 loop spans 15 amino acids. The V gene's germline CDR1 is LGHDT and CDR2 YNNKEL (reference sequence). This CDR3 reads CASSPLATIKNIQYF.

The chain links TRBV7-3 to TRBJ2-1; TCRdb gives TRBD2 as the D gene, but with no DNA this cannot be confirmed. The CDR3 covers 18 residues. Germline lookup yields CDR1 SGHTA and CDR2 FQGTGA. The CDR3 sequence: CASSLGTSGGSSYNEQFF.

The J gene is TRBJ2-7, the V gene TRBV7-8; there is no DNA to check the TCRdb D call of TRBD2. The CDR3 is 15 amino acids. Per germline, CDR1 SGHVS and CDR2 FQNEAQ. The CDR3: CASSLGVGGRREQYF.

The J gene is TRBJ2-7, the V gene TRBV4-1. Germline V gene lookup returns CDR1 MGHRA and CDR2 YSYEKL. The CDR3 spans 14 residues. This CDR3 is CASSQGYSTYEQYF.

This chain connects TRBV3-1 to TRBJ2-1; the TCRdb D gene call, TRBD2, has no DNA to confirm it. CDR1 is LGHDT and CDR2 is YNNKEL in the germline V gene (reference sequence). CDR3 size: 15 residues. The CDR3 sequence: CASSLALAANNEQFF.

The CDR3 protein is CASSLGWGGLDEQFF. The rearrangement joins TRBV5-1 to TRBJ2-1; TCRdb's D call of TRBD1 is untestable without DNA. The CDR3 loop spans 15 amino acids. CDR1 SGHRS and CDR2 YFSETQ come from the germline V gene.

The V gene is TRBV7-9, the J gene TRBJ2-1; the TCRdb call, TRBD2, lacks DNA for checking. Germline V CDR1 and CDR2: SEHNR, FQNEAQ (reference sequence). The CDR3 runs 14 residues. The CDR3 loop reads CASSLLATYNEQFF.